This T cell receptor beta chain is from a study of technical replicates of blood from a handful of donors. Germline V gives CDR1 SGHTA, CDR2 FQGNSA. This CDR3 comprises 13 residues. Germline trimming cut 6 bases from V and 3 bases from J; bases unmatched to any gene: 1. The method was immunoSEQ multiplex PCR; TCRdb's version includes in-frame clones alone and lacks a portion of them. The sample has more than 90,000 clones; under 97% are singletons. The receptor comes from a human donor in good health. Sequencing input: T cells isolated from PBMCs. This chain uses TRBV7-2 with TRBJ2-7; TRBD1 aligns across 11 bases. The CDR3 protein is CASRGTGGYEQYF. The CDR3, as DNA: TGTGCCAGCAGAGGGACAGGGGGCTACGAGCAGTACTTC.